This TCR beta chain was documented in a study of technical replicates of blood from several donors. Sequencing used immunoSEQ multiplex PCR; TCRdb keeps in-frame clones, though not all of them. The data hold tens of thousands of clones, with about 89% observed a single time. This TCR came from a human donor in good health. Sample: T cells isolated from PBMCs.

The CDR3 region is CASKAGVETDTQYF. The CDR3, as DNA: TGTGCCAGCAAAGCGGGAGTTGAGACAGATACGCAGTATTTT. The rearrangement uses TRBV6-4 and TRBJ2-3, with TRBD2 identical over 8 bases. Germline V gene data show CDR1 as MRHNA and CDR2 as SNTAGT. V lost 7 bases and J lost 3; bases outside the gene matches: 6. The CDR3 totals 14 residues.